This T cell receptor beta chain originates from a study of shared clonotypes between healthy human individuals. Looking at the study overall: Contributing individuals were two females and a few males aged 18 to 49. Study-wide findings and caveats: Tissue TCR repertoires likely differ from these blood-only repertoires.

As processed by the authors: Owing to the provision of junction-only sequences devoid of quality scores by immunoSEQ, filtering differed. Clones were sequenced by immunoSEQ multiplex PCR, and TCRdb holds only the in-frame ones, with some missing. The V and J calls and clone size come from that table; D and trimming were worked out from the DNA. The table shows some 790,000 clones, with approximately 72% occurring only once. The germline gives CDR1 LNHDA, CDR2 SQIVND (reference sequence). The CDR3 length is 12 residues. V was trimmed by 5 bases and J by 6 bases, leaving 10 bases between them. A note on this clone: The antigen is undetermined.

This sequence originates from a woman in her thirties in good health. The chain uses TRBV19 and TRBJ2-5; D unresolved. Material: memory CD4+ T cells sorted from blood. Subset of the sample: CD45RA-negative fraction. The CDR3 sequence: CASSDRGQTQYF. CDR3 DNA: TGTGCCAGTAGTGATCGTGGACAGACCCAGTACTTC.